The T cell receptor beta chain under discussion was sequenced for a study of blood T cell repertoires in COVID-19. Adults between roughly 18 and 100 years of age took part from fewer than 30 US areas. V was clipped by 0 bases and J by 8 bases, with 11 bases between them. Per the germline V gene, CDR1 is SGHNT and CDR2 is YYREEE (reference sequence). There are 14 residues in the CDR3. The repertoire was sequenced with immunoSEQ multiplex PCR; TCRdb's copy has only in-frame clones and lacks some. The data contain 150,000 to 200,000 clones, approximately 80% of them seen just once; the ten biggest clones take up 5.2%. In its sample, this clone was seen once.

This sequence was found in a man between 65 and 85 years old who had been exposed to COVID-19. Sequencing was done on a sample of PBMCs or T cells enriched from blood (not recorded which). This chain links TRBV5-4 with TRBJ2-2; D is ambiguous. The CDR3 sequence is CASSLDQASGELFF. For the CDR3, the DNA is TGTGCCAGCAGCTTGGATCAGGCTTCGGGGGAGCTGTTTTTT.